The 22 T cell receptor beta chains in this list originate from one sample, sequenced in a study of CD8 T cells in ankylosing spondylitis (dated by TCRdb to the late 2010s). Libraries were built with 5' RACE. Sequencing relied on an Illumina HiSeq 2500. The public reads were quality trimmed at Q25 with fastp and then assembled into clones with MiXCR by TCRdb, keeping productive beta chains. All rows with the same CDR3 protein become a single entry with the most common DNA and genes. In this sample the table shows about 240,000 distinct CDR3 sequences, approximately 9% of which occur a single time. The ten largest clones add up to nearly 7% of the sample. The source material was blood, either unsorted or a sorted T cell fraction (not recorded which). These receptors all come from a male donor with ankylosing spondylitis or in good health (not recorded which).

The chain joins TRBV7-8 to TRBJ2-2; D call uncertain. The CDR3 consists of 12 residues. Germline values: CDR1 SGHVS, CDR2 FQNEAQ. Deletions cut 5 bases from V and 6 bases from J, with 7 bases between. The CDR3 reads CASSTNAGELFF. DNA of the CDR3: TGTGCCAGCAGCACTAACGCCGGGGAGCTGTTTTTT.

Many counts were recorded for this clonotype. V and J are TRBV20-1 and TRBJ1-6; D not certain. Trimming took off 3 bases at V and 0 bases at J, with 6 bases between the two ends. CDR1 and CDR2 from the germline V gene are DFQATT and SNEGSKA (reference sequence). This CDR3 comprises 14 residues. CDR3 DNA: TGCAGTGCTAGGGGCCGCTCCTATAATTCACCCCTCCACTTT. Protein product: CSARGRSYNSPLHF.

This clonotype showed up many times. V usage is TRBV5-1 and J usage is TRBJ2-1, with a weak D call TRBD2 (5 bases). The germline V and J ends were trimmed by 1 base and 1 base, with 12 bases remaining between them. Germline V gene sequence: CDR1 SGHRS, CDR2 YFSETQ. The CDR3 has 16 amino acids. Written as DNA, the CDR3 is TGCGCCAGCAGCTTGCCGGGCTCGGGGTCCTACAATGAGCAGTTCTTC. Translating gives CASSLPGSGSYNEQFF.

This clonotype was observed at least ten times. The chain links TRBV11-2 to TRBJ2-1; D may be TRBD2 (6 bases). Germline values: CDR1 SGHAT, CDR2 FQNNGV. V lost 0 bases and J lost 5, with 17 bases in between. The CDR3 covers 17 residues. CDR3 sequence: CASSLDLRLARNNEQFF. In nucleotides, the CDR3 is TGTGCCAGCAGCTTAGATCTTCGGCTAGCGCGTAACAATGAGCAGTTCTTC.

This clonotype has a count of ten or more. CDR3 residues: CASSLLGTGEQYF. The CDR3 bases are TGTGCCAGCAGCCTACTAGGGACGGGCGAGCAGTACTTC. The rearrangement links TRBV5-6 to TRBJ2-7, with D perhaps assigned TRBD1 or TRBD2 (5 bases each). Between the trimmed V and J ends, which lost 4 bases and 6 bases, there was a span of 14 bases. The CDR3 runs 13 residues. Looked up from germline, CDR1 is SGHDT and CDR2 is YYEEEE. The full variable domain, with the rest looked up from reference TRBV5-6 and TRBJ2-7, is DAGVTQSPTHLIKTRGQQVTLRCSPKSGHDTVSWYQQALGQGPQFIFQYYEEEERQRGNFPDRFSGHQFPNYSSELNVNALLLGDSALYLCASSLLGTGEQYFGPGTRLTVT.

This clonotype was counted a few times. This sequence joins TRBV7-6 and TRBJ2-7; D ambiguous. The CDR3 has 12 amino acids. With 2 bases removed from V and 6 bases from J, the gap between germline ends came to 8 bases. Germline CDR1 is SGHVS and CDR2 is FNYEAQ. DNA of the CDR3: TGTGCCAGCAGCTTACAGCGAGGCGAGCAGTACTTC. Amino acids: CASSLQRGEQYF.

This clonotype showed up many times. The chain carries TRBV7-2 and TRBJ2-1, with D uncertain. The germline V gene has CDR1 SGHTA and CDR2 FQGNSA. V was pared by 1 base and J by 5 bases, with 12 bases between. This CDR3 spans 15 amino acids. The CDR3 coding sequence is TGTGCCAGCAGCTTAGTCCGAAACGGCAACAATGAGCAGTTCTTC. Translation gives CASSLVRNGNNEQFF.

This clonotype was observed many times. The chain couples TRBV7-2 to TRBJ2-1, with D tentatively TRBD1 or TRBD2 (5 bases each). V was trimmed by 5 bases and J by 9 bases, leaving 14 bases between them. Germline CDR1 is SGHTA and CDR2 is FQGNSA. The CDR3 length is 13 residues. This CDR3 reads CASSRGATAEQFF. The CDR3 DNA sequence: TGTGCCAGCAGCCGAGGGGCCACCGCTGAGCAGTTCTTC. The full variable domain, completed using reference TRBV7-2 and TRBJ2-1, is GAGVSQSPSNKVTEKGKDVELRCDPISGHTALYWYRQSLGQGLEFLIYFQGNSAPDKSGLPSDRFSAERTGGSVSTLTIQRTQQEDSAVYLCASSRGATAEQFFGPGTRLTVL.

This clonotype has at least ten counts. The rearrangement links TRBV10-3 to TRBJ2-1, with 11 bases matching TRBD1. This CDR3 is 14 amino acids long. Trimming took 6 bases from V and 3 from J; bases not matched to a gene: 1. CDR1 and CDR2 from the germline V gene are ENHRY and SYGVKD. Here the CDR3 DNA reads TGTGCCATCAGGGACAGGGGGCTCTACAATGAGCAGTTCTTC. This gives the protein CAIRDRGLYNEQFF.

V is TRBV27 and J is TRBJ2-5, with 12 bases fitting TRBD1. Germline CDR1 MNHEY, CDR2 SMNVEV (reference sequence). CDR3 size: 15 residues. The V gene end was trimmed by 5 bases and the J gene end by 5 bases; junction bases not matched to a gene: 6. As DNA, the CDR3 is TGTGCCAGCAGTACCCGGGACAGGGGGCTTGAGACCCAGTACTTC. It yields the protein CASSTRDRGLETQYF.

This clonotype was observed at least ten times. The rearrangement joins TRBV20-1 to TRBJ2-3, with unresolved D. V shed 0 bases and J shed 0 bases, with 10 bases lying between them. In germline, CDR1 is DFQATT, CDR2 SNEGSKA (reference sequence). This CDR3 is built from 15 residues. The DNA for the CDR3 is TGCAGTGCTAGAGATGGTGACTCCAGCACAGATACGCAGTATTTT. This encodes CSARDGDSSTDTQYF.

There are many counts of this clonotype. The rearrangement joins TRBV5-1 to TRBJ1-4, with 7 bases fitting TRBD1. CDR1 is SGHRS, CDR2 YFSETQ, per germline. Losses at the gene ends were 3 bases for V and 5 bases for J; bases not matched to a gene: 4. The CDR3 runs to 14 residues. CDR3 protein: CASSSGQSNEKLFF. The CDR3 coding sequence is TGCGCCAGCAGCTCGGGACAGTCAAATGAAAAACTGTTTTTT. Full variable domain (outside the CDR3, taken from reference TRBV5-1 and TRBJ1-4): KAGVTQTPRYLIKTRGQQVTLSCSPISGHRSVSWYQQTPGQGLQFLFEYFSETQRNKGNFPGRFSGRQFSNSRSEMNVSTLELGDSALYLCASSSGQSNEKLFFGSGTQLSVL.

This clonotype was observed many times. The rearrangement joins TRBV20-1 to TRBJ2-1; TRBD2 matches 13 bases. The CDR3 sequence is 14 residues long. After removal of 3 bases from V and 12 bases from J, the junction contained 8 bases not matched to a gene. Germline-derived CDR1 and CDR2 are DFQATT and SNEGSKA (reference sequence). CDR3 sequence: CSARERTSGGPQFF. The DNA for the CDR3 is TGCAGTGCTAGGGAGAGGACTAGCGGGGGCCCGCAGTTCTTC.

The rearrangement uses TRBV6-2 or TRBV6-3 and TRBJ1-2, with D uncertain. Germline values: CDR1 MNHEY, CDR2 SVGEGT. The CDR3 consists of 16 residues. The germline V and J ends were trimmed by 5 bases and 0 bases, with 16 bases remaining between them. The CDR3 sequence is CASSNLWTDPNYGYTF. CDR3 DNA sequence: TGTGCCAGCAGTAACTTATGGACGGACCCTAACTATGGCTACACCTTC.

This clonotype was seen more than once but under ten times. The CDR3 bases are TGTGCCAGCTCACCCTCTGACAGCCGAGAGCAGTACTTC. This translates into CASSPSDSREQYF. The chain employs TRBV18 and TRBJ2-7, with D perhaps matching TRBD1 (5 bases). The V gene's germline CDR1 is KGHSH and CDR2 LQKENI. The CDR3 totals 13 residues. V was cut by 3 bases and J by 7 bases, with 13 bases left in between.

At least ten counts were recorded for this clonotype. This chain connects TRBV7-2 to TRBJ2-7; D unclear. The germline V and J ends were trimmed by 1 base and 4 bases, with 5 bases remaining between them. CDR1 and CDR2 (germline): SGHTA, FQGNSA. The length of the CDR3 is 12 residues. The CDR3 spells CASSLVLYEQYF. The CDR3 DNA is TGTGCCAGCAGCTTAGTCCTTTACGAGCAGTACTTC. Variable domain in full (rest from reference TRBV7-2 and TRBJ2-7): GAGVSQSPSNKVTEKGKDVELRCDPISGHTALYWYRQSLGQGLEFLIYFQGNSAPDKSGLPSDRFSAERTGGSVSTLTIQRTQQEDSAVYLCASSLVLYEQYFGPGTRLTVT.

This rearrangement joins TRBV7-3 to TRBJ2-1; no reliable D call. CDR3 length equals 14 residues. Looked up from germline, CDR1 is SGHTA and CDR2 is FQGTGA. Trimming pared 1 base from V and 8 bases from J, leaving 12 bases between. CDR3 sequence: CASSLIRSNHEQFF. Here the CDR3 DNA reads TGTGCCAGCAGCTTAATACGATCCAACCATGAGCAGTTCTTC.

This clonotype was seen a few times. This sequence joins TRBV5-1 and TRBJ2-4, with 8 bases identical to TRBD1. CDR1 SGHRS and CDR2 YFSETQ come from the germline V gene. J gave up 7 bases and V 4 bases, and 7 bases lay outside the gene matches. The CDR3 length is 14 residues. This chain's CDR3 is CASSDGTGGNIQYF. The CDR3 DNA sequence: TGCGCCAGCAGCGATGGGACAGGCGGGAACATTCAGTACTTC.

There are many counts of this clonotype. The CDR3, as DNA: TGCAGTGCTGCTCGGGCCGGGACAGGGGGCCACTATGGCTACACCTTC. As protein: CSAARAGTGGHYGYTF. The chain has TRBV20-1 and TRBJ1-2; 12 bases align to TRBD1. The J segment lost 3 bases and the V segment lost 5 bases, leaving 10 bases of the junction unmatched. The CDR3 extends over 16 amino acids. CDR1 DFQATT and CDR2 SNEGSKA come from the germline V gene (reference sequence).

The V gene is TRBV4-3, the J gene TRBJ2-1; D uncertain. V lost 1 base and J lost 4, with 8 bases in between. The CDR3 loop spans 14 amino acids. CDR1 and CDR2 (germline): LGHNA, YSLEER. CDR3 protein: CASSQAVLYNEQFF. For the CDR3, the DNA is TGCGCCAGCAGCCAAGCGGTGCTTTACAATGAGCAGTTCTTC.

A remark on this clonotype: At one end, the junction sequence differs from germline, possibly due to a read error. The V and J genes are TRBV30 and TRBJ1-1; D uncertain. Germline CDR1 and CDR2: GTSNPN and SVGIG (reference sequence). The CDR3 is made up of 15 amino acids. The CDR3 protein is CAWSPLGSFGTVAFF. The CDR3 DNA is TGTGCCTGGAGCCCCCTTGGGAGTTTCGGCACTGTAGCTTTCTTT. Full variable domain (missing parts from reference TRBV30 and TRBJ1-1): SQTIHQWPATLVQPVGSPLSLECTVEGTSNPNLYWYRQAAGRGLQLLFYSVGIGQISSEVPQNLSASRPQDRQFILSSKKLLLSDSGFYLCAWSPLGSFGTVAFFGQGTRLTVV.

The rearrangement joins TRBV14 to TRBJ2-7; D is uncertain. The CDR3 has 13 amino acids. Germline loops: CDR1 SGHDN, CDR2 FVKESK. Trimming left V 4 bases short and J 6 bases short, with 13 bases between. This chain's CDR3 is CASSRGSLAEQYF. CDR3 nucleotide sequence: TGTGCCAGCAGCCGTGGGTCCCTGGCCGAGCAGTACTTC.